Below, one TCR beta chain is given with its context. The data originate from a study of control samples from healthy donors and cancer patients. Generated by immunoSEQ multiplex PCR, the TCRdb table keeps only in-frame clones and is missing some. The table has approximately 120,000 clones, 87% seen once. CDR3 length: 15 residues. Trimming shortened V by 3 bases and J by 0 bases, and 7 bases separated the two germline ends. CDR1 is SGHRS and CDR2 is YFSETQ in the germline V gene. The chain carries TRBV5-1 and TRBJ2-6; possibly TRBD2 for D (5 bases). Sequenced: blood. This TCR was recovered from a man between 18 and 29 years old in good health. The CDR3 loop is CASSSGDSGANVLTF. CDR3 in DNA: TGCGCCAGCAGCTCCGGGGACTCTGGGGCCAACGTCCTGACTTTC.